This T cell receptor (beta chain) was recorded in a study of cytomegalovirus exposure and HLA in healthy donors (dated by TCRdb to the late 2010s). At the level of the whole study: An earlier analysis of several hundred of the donors reported more than 250 Gb of sequence data and 100 million to 140 million unique TCR beta sequences from about 180 million T cells. Roughly 5 DR-DQ haplotypes were handled as single units for association and clustering, since linkage in the cohort was strong. Among over 350 genotyped donors of the cohort, an average of about 240,000 unique TCR beta nucleotide sequences were sequenced per donor, roughly 20% of them non-productive. Alongside the repertoire data, information on donor age, sex, ethnicity and CMV serostatus was compiled. A later genetic analysis used genome-wide SNP genotypes for about three fifths of the 666 donors, treating that subset as a discovery cohort. Besides the first cohort of 666 subjects, a separate validation cohort made up of 90 to 150 different subjects was used. Among the approximately 400 genotyped donors, about 83% belonged to the genetic ancestry cluster associated with self-reported Caucasian donors. HLA typing included class I and class II loci at four-digit resolution. The later analysis used no new phenotypic data to find candidate immune exposures, relying instead on TCR beta sequences and their occurrence across donors. The study combined high-throughput TCR immunosequencing, statistical association of individual TCRs with disease status, and machine learning to predict cytomegalovirus infection status. Typing coverage differed by locus: A, B, C, DRB1 and DQB1 were typed in roughly 620-640 donors, DQA1 in about 510, DPA1 in some 610, and DPB1 in 400 to 480. A later analysis re-examined previously published TCR beta repertoires from more than 600 donors and added high-resolution HLA genotyping to investigate patterns of TCR occurrence. Every discovery cohort repertoire had been produced on one sequencing platform. The study aimed to test whether signatures of past pathogen exposure could be identified by cataloging public T cell receptors. To decide whether each TCR beta V gene segment behaved as functional or pseudogenic, an earlier analysis of fewer than 750 of the donors relied on high-throughput TCR beta sequencing. Roughly 300 gigabases of sequencing data and approximately 85 million unique TCR sequences were included in an early release covering over 600 HLA-typed donors. The T cell repertoires of roughly 660 subjects were profiled by immunosequencing and related to cytomegalovirus serostatus. The research as a whole found: This cohort had only TCR beta chains sequenced, and the lack of alpha or paired-chain data limited which features could be detected. A group of highly shared sequence variants was considered likely to be a technical artifact of the sequencing pipeline. A later genetic analysis reported fewer N-insertions in productive TCRs among donors in an Asian-associated ancestry cluster than the roughly 620-donor mean. Some IMGT-functional V segments, including TRBV6-2 and TRBV6-3, could not be told apart with the 87-base-pair reads, so those segments were excluded. In both the original and validation cohorts, the classifier was reported to diagnose cytomegalovirus status with high specificity and sensitivity. Because HLA typing was missing for some donors at each locus, association tests included only the typed subset. According to a later analysis, most CMV-associated TCR beta chains appeared to be HLA-restricted, and the HLA associations seemed to be driven largely by CMV exposure. While some public TCRs were present in many individuals, most TCR sequences turned up only very rarely across donors. A further reported finding was that TCR beta sequences accurately predicted the HLA-A and HLA-B alleles for most subjects in the first cohort. Immune exposure information for the cohort was limited to CMV serostatus. In a later analysis, the rate of TCR association differed among HLA loci, with DRB1 alleles having the most associated TCRs and HLA-C alleles having the fewest. Presence/absence analyses assumed roughly uniform sequencing depth across donors, an assumption that may not hold. The authors suggested that the approach could potentially be extended to other disease states and immunological phenotypes. The study listed 150 to 200 TCR beta chains as associated with cytomegalovirus. In vitro tests confirmed that a few of the cytomegalovirus-associated TCR beta chains recognize cytomegalovirus antigens. A later analysis reported that several top co-occurrence clusters appeared linked to parvovirus B19, influenza, CMV and Epstein-Barr virus. The earlier analysis of some 540 of the donors excluded around 17 rarely observed V segments, including chromosome 9 orphons, because counts were too low. A later analysis associated about 16,000 TCR beta sequences with specific HLA alleles at a false discovery rate of 0.05. An association between a missense DCLRE1C variant and V-gene and J-gene trimming of TCR beta chains was found in a later genetic analysis and replicated in an independent cohort. In an earlier analysis of roughly 560 of the donors, most TCR beta V segments were observed in productive rearrangements about 87% or about 30% of the time, broadly matching IMGT annotations. Linkage disequilibrium might explain the correlated functional status among segregating V segments, but an unknown experimental factor could not be ruled out. When HLA alleles, especially DR and DQ, strongly co-occurred, TCR associations were difficult to assign to individual alleles. In a later analysis, HLA-associated TCR beta chains were found to be more clonally expanded and to have lower generation probabilities than equally common non-associated chains.

The cohort was made up of under 800 healthy bone marrow donors. At the time of sampling, all cohort members were nominally healthy, though unrecorded immune exposures were likely present. The donor was CMV seropositive and belonged to the group of a few hundred seropositive cohort members. Every donor gave a peripheral blood sample, and the peripheral blood mononuclear cells from that sample were used for TCR beta sequencing. Genomic DNA was extracted from the blood cell samples with the Qiagen DNeasy Blood Extraction Kit. The CDR1 and CDR2 encoded by the germline V gene (reference sequence) are LNHDA and SQIVND. Germline trimming: 7 bases from V, 0 bases from J; junction bases outside gene matches: 12. The CDR3 spans 17 residues, from the cysteine through the phenylalanine. Only CDR3 DNA remains: 51 bases, in frame from the first base. On this clone itself: Its antigen remains unidentified. Base qualities are not at hand, and no much larger clone is one base apart.

Libraries were built with the immunoSEQ multiplex PCR assay. A mixture of 60 forward primers for TCR Vbeta segments and 13 reverse primers for TCR Jbeta segments was used in the multiplex PCR. Amplification of the CDR3 region of rearranged TCR beta genes was performed with a multiplex PCR assay on genomic DNA. The amplified TCR beta libraries were sequenced on the Illumina HiSeq System as 87-base-pair reads. In the paper's pipeline: A later analysis counted approximately 84 million unique TCR beta chains across the 600 to 850 repertoires, and around 9.9 million of these chains were shared by at least two donors. Raw reads were error-corrected and collapsed into unique sequences with a nearest-neighbor algorithm that merged closely related sequences to remove PCR and sequencing errors. CDR3 sequences were aligned to IMGT reference sequences to assign V, D and J gene segments. For a sequence to be retained, a match of at least six nucleotides was required to both a V gene segment and a J gene segment. Rearrangements were called productive when the CDR3 lacked stop codons and stayed in frame with V and J; all others were non-productive. CDR3 was defined according to IMGT convention as the region running from the second conserved V-encoded cysteine to the conserved J-encoded phenylalanine. Sequences without an unambiguous match to a single V gene segment were excluded from the earlier analysis of almost 600 of the donors. In an earlier analysis of 587 of the donors, a V segment was called functional when productive rearrangements were above 56.7%, and segregating when the standard deviation between donors exceeded 5%. To diagnose cytomegalovirus status from the catalog of TCR beta chain sequences, a statistical classification framework was built. In a later analysis, V and J genes were assigned by comparing TCR nucleotide sequences against IMGT/GENE-DB human TR gene sequences. Using the TCRdist pipeline, a later analysis assigned CDR3 sequences along with most-parsimonious VDJ recombination scenarios. In a later analysis, every TCR beta chain was defined by the combination of its CDR3 amino acid sequence and its V-gene family, and reads without a unique V-gene family were dropped. As a way to deal with suspected cross-contamination and a sequencing artifact, a later analysis dropped hundreds of nucleotide sequences that were highly shared and had low generation probability. In a later analysis, a clonal expansion index was calculated for each public chain from normalized within-repertoire ranks of inferred template counts. A later analysis computed generation probabilities with a VDJ recombination model fitted to out-of-frame rearrangements, and checked the results against IGoR. In a later analysis, TCR-TCR, TCR-HLA and TCR-CMV co-occurrence was scored with hypergeometric tests, and a repertoire-size bias correction was applied to TCR pairs. A later analysis estimated false discovery rates by permuting HLA or CMV assignments 20 times. In a later analysis, co-occurring TCRs were grouped with DBSCAN, and TCRdist sequence similarity was added when clustering was performed within HLA-allele-positive subsets. Repertoires with fewer than 30,000 or more than 120,000 public chains, plus five repertoires with anomalous nucleotide sharing, were excluded from co-occurrence clustering. The table was pulled from immuneACCESS by TCRdb, which kept in-frame rearrangements only. Such tables lose some clones; where checked, under half of the loss comes from unresolved V genes, and the rest has no known cause. V and J calls and clone size are given by that table; D and trimming were obtained from the DNA. The table for this sample lists over 150,000 clones; approximately 77% of them were counted only once. The ten biggest clones cover roughly 7.3% of the sample.

The material sequenced was PBMCs. Here the chain combines TRBV19 and TRBJ1-1, with 9 bases matching TRBD1. The sequence was obtained from a male donor in good health and CMV-seropositive. The CDR3 in this case is CASTSGPGQGMNTEAFF. The DNA sequence is as follows: TGTGCCAGTACCTCTGGCCCGGGACAGGGTATGAACACTGAAGCTTTCTTT. Beyond the CDR3, the reference TRBV19 and TRBJ1-1 genes provide the residues; the full variable domain reads: DGGITQSPKYLFRKEGQNVTLSCEQNLNHDAMYWYRQDPGQGLRLIYYSQIVNDFQKGDIAEGYSVSREKKESFPLTVTSAQKNPTAFYLCASTSGPGQGMNTEAFFGQGTRLTVV.